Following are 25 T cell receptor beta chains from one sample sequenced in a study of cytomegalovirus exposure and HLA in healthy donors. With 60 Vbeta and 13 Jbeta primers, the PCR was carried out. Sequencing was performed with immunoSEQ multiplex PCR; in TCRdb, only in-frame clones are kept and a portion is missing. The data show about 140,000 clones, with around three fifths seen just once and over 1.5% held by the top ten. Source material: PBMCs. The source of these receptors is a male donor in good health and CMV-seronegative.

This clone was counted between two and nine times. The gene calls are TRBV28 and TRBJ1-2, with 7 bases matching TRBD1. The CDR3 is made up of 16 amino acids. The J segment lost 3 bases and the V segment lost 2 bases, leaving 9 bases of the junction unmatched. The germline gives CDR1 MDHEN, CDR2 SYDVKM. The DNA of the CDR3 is TGTGCCAGCAGTTTAGTAGGGGGCGGGAATGACTATGGCTACACCTTC. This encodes CASSLVGGGNDYGYTF.

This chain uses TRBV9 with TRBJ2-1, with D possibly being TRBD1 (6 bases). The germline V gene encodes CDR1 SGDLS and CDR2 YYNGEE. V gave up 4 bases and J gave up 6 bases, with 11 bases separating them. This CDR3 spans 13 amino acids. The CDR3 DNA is TGTGCCAGCAGCATTCAGGGGAGCAATGAGCAGTTCTTC. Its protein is CASSIQGSNEQFF.

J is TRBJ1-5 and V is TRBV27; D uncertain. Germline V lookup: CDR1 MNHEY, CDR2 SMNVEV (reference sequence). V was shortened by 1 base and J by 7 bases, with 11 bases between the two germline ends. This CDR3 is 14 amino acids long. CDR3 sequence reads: CASSLLGGGQPQHF. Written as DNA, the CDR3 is TGTGCCAGCAGTTTATTGGGAGGCGGGCAGCCCCAGCATTTT.

The CDR3 coding sequence is TGTGCCAGCAGCCAAATGGAGGGGCAGCCGCCACCAGGCTACACCTTC. It is translated as CASSQMEGQPPPGYTF. V and J are TRBV11-1 and TRBJ1-2; D perhaps matches TRBD1 (5 bases). The CDR3 sequence is 16 residues long. Trimming took off 5 bases at V and 8 bases at J, with 24 bases between the two ends. Germline CDR1 SGHAT, CDR2 FQDESV (reference sequence).

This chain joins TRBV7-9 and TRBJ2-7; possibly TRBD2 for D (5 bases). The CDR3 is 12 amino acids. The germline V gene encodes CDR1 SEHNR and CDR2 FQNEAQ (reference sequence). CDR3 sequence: CSKDFWNYEQYF. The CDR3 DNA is TGTTCCAAGGACTTTTGGAACTACGAGCAGTACTTC.

CDR3 DNA: TGCGCCAGCAGCTTGGAACCGACAGGGAGCGACACTGAAGCTTTCTTT. This translates into CASSLEPTGSDTEAFF. The J gene is TRBJ1-1, the V gene TRBV5-1; 7 nucleotides align to TRBD1. The trim removed 0 bases at V and 3 bases at J, leaving 8 bases unmatched. CDR3 length: 16 amino acids. Germline values: CDR1 SGHRS, CDR2 YFSETQ.

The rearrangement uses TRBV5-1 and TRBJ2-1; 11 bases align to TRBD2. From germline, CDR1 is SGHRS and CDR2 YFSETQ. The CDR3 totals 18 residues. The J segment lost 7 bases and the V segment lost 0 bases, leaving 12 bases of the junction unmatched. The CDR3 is CASSLGRASGGTFNEQFF. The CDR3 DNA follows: TGCGCCAGCAGCTTGGGACGGGCTAGCGGGGGGACATTTAATGAGCAGTTCTTC.

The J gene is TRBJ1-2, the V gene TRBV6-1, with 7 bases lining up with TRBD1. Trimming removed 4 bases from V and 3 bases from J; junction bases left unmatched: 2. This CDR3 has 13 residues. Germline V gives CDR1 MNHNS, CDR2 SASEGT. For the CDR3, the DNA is TGTGCCAGCAGTGTAGACAGGGACTATGGCTACACCTTC. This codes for CASSVDRDYGYTF.

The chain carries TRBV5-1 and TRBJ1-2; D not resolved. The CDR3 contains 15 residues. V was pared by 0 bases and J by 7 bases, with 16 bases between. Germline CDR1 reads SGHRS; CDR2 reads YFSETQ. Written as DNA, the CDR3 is TGCGCCAGCAGCTTGGTGGAGGGCCCTCGGGGTGGCTACACCTTC. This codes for CASSLVEGPRGGYTF.

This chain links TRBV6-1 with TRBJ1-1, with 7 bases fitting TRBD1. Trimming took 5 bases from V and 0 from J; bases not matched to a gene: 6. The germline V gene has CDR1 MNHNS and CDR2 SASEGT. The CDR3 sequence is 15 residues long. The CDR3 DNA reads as TGTGCCAGCAGTTCCGGACAGGCCATGAACACTGAAGCTTTCTTT. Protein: CASSSGQAMNTEAFF.

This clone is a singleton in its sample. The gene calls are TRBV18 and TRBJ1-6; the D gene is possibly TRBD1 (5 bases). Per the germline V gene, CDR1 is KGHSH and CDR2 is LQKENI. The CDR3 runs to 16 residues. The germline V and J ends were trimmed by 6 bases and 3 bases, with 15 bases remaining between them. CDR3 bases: TGTGCCAGCTCGCAAAGCAAACAGGTCTATAATTCACCCCTCCACTTT. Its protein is CASSQSKQVYNSPLHF.

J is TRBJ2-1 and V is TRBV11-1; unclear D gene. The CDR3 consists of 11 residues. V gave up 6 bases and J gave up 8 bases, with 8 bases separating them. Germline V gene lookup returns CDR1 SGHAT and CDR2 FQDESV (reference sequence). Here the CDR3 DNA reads TGTGCCAGCAGTCGGTTGGATGAGCAGTTCTTC. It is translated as CASSRLDEQFF.

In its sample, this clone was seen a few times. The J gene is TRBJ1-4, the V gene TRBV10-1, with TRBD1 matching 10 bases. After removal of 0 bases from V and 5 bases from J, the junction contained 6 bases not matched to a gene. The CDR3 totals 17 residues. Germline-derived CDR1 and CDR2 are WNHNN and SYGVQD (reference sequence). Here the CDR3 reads CASSESKPGQGNEKLFF. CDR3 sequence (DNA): TGCGCCAGCAGTGAGTCTAAACCGGGACAGGGGAATGAAAAACTGTTTTTT.

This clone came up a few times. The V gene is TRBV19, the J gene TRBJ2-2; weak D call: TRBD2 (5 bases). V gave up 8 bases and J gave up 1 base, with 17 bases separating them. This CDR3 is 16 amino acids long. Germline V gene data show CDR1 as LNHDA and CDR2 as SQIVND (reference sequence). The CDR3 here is CASALRGTMNTGELFF. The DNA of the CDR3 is TGTGCCAGTGCACTTCGGGGAACGATGAACACCGGGGAGCTGTTTTTT.

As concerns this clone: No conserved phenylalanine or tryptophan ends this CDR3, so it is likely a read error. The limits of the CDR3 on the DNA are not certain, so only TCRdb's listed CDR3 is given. CDR3 residues: CASSQGSV. The chain employs TRBV9 and TRBJ2-4; the table's D call TRBD2 went unverified against the DNA. Including both end residues, the CDR3 is 8 amino acids long. Germline V gives CDR1 SGDLS, CDR2 YYNGEE.

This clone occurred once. The CDR3 DNA sequence: TGTGCCAGCAGCTTGCACAGATACTATGGCTACACCTTC. Its protein is CASSLHRYYGYTF. The chain joins TRBV5-5 to TRBJ1-2; D remains unclear. The ends were cut back, 1 base at V and 3 bases at J, with 7 bases in the middle. Germline CDR1 reads SGHKS; CDR2 reads YYEKEE (reference sequence). The CDR3 runs to 13 residues.

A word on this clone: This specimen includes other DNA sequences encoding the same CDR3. The CDR3 DNA follows: TGTGCCAGCTCACCGGGAGGCGAGCAGTACTTC. Protein product: CASSPGGEQYF. J is TRBJ2-7 and V is TRBV18; maybe TRBD2 (6 bases). This CDR3 region has 11 residues. Germline lookup yields CDR1 KGHSH and CDR2 LQKENI. V dropped 3 bases and J dropped 6 bases, with 6 bases sitting between them.

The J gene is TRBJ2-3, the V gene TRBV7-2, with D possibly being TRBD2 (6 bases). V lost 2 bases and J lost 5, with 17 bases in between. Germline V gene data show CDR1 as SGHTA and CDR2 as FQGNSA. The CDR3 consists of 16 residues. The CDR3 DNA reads TGTGCCAGCAGCTTACCATTGAATCGGGGGAAAGATACGCAGTATTTT. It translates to CASSLPLNRGKDTQYF.

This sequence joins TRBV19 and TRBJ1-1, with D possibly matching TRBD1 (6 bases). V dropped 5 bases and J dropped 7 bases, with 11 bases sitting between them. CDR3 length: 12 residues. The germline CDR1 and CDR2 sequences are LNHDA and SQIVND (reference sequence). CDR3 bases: TGTGCCAGTAGTCCCCTGGACAGTGAAGCTTTCTTT. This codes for CASSPLDSEAFF.

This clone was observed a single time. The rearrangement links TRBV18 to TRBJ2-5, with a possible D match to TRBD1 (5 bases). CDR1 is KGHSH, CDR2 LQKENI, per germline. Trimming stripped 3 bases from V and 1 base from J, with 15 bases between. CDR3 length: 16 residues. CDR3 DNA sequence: TGTGCCAGCTCACCCAGACAGAGCTCGGGCCAAGAGACCCAGTACTTC. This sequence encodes CASSPRQSSGQETQYF. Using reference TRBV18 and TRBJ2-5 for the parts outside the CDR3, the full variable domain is NAGVMQNPRHLVRRRGQEARLRCSPMKGHSHVYWYRQLPEEGLKFMVYLQKENIIDESGMPKERFSAEFPKEGPSILRIQQVVRGDSAAYFCASSPRQSSGQETQYFGPGTRLLVL.

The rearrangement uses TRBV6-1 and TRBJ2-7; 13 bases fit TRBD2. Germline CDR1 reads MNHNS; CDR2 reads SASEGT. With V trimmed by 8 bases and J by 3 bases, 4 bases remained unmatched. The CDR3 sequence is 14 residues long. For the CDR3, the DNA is TGTGCCAGCGGCGGACTAGCGGGGGTCTACGAGCAGTACTTC. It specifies CASGGLAGVYEQYF.

The CDR3 loop is CASSLTGGSEKLFF. The CDR3 DNA sequence: TGCGCCAGCAGCCTGACAGGGGGCAGCGAAAAACTGTTTTTT. This rearrangement joins TRBV5-1 to TRBJ1-4; 10 nucleotides match TRBD1. The CDR3 sequence is 14 residues long. The germline V gene encodes CDR1 SGHRS and CDR2 YFSETQ. The ends lost 4 bases at V and 8 bases at J; junction bases unmatched: 5.

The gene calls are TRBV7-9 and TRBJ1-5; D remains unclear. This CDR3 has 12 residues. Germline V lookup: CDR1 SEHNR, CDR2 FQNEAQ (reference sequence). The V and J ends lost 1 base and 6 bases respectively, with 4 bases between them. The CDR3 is CASSLDGQPQHF. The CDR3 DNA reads TGTGCCAGCAGCTTAGACGGTCAGCCCCAGCATTTT.

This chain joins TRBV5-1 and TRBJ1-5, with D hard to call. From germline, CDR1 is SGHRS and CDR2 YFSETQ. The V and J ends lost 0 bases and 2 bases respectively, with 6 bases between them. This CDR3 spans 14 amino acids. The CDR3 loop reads CASSLDYGNQPQHF. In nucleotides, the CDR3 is TGCGCCAGCAGCTTGGATTATGGCAATCAGCCCCAGCATTTT.

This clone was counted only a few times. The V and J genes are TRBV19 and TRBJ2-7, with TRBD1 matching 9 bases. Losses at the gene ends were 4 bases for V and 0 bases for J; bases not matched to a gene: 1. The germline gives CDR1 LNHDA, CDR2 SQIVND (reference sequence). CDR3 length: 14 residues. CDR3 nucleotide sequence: TGTGCCAGTAGTAGGACAGGGGCCTCCTACGAGCAGTACTTC. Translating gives CASSRTGASYEQYF.